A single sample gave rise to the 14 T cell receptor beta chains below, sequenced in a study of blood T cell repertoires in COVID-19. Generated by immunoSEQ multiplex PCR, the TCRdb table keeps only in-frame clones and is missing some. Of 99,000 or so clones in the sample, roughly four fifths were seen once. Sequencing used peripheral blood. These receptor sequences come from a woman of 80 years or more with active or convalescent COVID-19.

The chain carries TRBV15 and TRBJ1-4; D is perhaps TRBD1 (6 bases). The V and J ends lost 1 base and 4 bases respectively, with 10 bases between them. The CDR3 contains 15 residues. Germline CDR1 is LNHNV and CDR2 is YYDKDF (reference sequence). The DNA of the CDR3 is TGTGCCACCAGCAGAGGCGGACAGCTTAATGAAAAACTGTTTTTT. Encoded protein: CATSRGGQLNEKLFF.

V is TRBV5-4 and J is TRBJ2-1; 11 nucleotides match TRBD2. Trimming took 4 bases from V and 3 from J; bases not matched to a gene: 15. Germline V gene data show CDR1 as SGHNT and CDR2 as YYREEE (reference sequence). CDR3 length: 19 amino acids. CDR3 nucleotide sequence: TGTGCCAGCAGCGCCGGACAGCCGAAAACTAGCGGGAGCTACAATGAGCAGTTCTTC. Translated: CASSAGQPKTSGSYNEQFF. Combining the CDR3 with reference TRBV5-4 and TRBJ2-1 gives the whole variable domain ETGVTQSPTHLIKTRGQQVTLRCSSQSGHNTVSWYQQALGQGPQFIFQYYREEENGRGNFPPRFSGLQFPNYSSELNVNALELDDSALYLCASSAGQPKTSGSYNEQFFGPGTRLTVL.

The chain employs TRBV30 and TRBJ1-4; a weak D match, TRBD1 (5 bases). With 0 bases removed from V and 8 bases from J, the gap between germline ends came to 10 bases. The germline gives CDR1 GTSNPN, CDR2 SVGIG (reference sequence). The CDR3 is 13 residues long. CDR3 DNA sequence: TGTGCCTGGAGTGTACAGGCTCACGAAAAACTGTTTTTT. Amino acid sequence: CAWSVQAHEKLFF.

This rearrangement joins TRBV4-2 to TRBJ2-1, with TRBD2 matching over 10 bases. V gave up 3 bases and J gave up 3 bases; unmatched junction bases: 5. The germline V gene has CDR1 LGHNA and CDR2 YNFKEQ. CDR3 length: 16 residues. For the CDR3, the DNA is TGTGCCAGCAGCCAGCCGCTAGCGGGAGACTACAATGAGCAGTTCTTC. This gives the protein CASSQPLAGDYNEQFF.

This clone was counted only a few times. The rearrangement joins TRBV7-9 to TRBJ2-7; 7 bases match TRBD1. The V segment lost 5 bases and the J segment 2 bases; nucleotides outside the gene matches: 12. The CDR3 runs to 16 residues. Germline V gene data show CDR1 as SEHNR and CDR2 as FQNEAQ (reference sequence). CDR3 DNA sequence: TGTGCCAGCAGCCAAAACAGGGGTCATTCTACCTACGAGCAGTACTTC. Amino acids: CASSQNRGHSTYEQYF.

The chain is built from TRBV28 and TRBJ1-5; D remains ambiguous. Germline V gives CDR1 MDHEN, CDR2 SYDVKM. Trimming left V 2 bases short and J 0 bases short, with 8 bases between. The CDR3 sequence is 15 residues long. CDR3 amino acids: CASSLKAGSNQPQHF. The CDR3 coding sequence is TGTGCCAGCAGTTTAAAGGCGGGTAGCAATCAGCCCCAGCATTTT.

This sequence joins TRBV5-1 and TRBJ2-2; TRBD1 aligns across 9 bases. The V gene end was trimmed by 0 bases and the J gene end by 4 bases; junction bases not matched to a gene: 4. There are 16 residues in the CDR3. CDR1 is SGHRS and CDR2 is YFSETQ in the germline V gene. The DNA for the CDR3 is TGCGCCAGCAGCTTGGCACAGGGGGCGCTCACCGGGGAGCTGTTTTTT. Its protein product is CASSLAQGALTGELFF.

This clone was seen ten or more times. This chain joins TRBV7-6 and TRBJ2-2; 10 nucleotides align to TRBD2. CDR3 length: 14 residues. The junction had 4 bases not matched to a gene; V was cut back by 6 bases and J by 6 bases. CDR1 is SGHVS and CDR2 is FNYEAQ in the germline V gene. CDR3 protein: CASSSGTSAGELFF. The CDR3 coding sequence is TGTGCCAGCAGTTCCGGGACTAGCGCCGGGGAGCTGTTTTTT.

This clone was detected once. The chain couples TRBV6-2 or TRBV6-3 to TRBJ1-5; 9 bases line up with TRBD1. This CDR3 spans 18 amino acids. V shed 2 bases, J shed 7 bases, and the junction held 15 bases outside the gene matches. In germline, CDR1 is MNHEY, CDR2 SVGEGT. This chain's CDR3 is CASSYATGQGIDWQPQHF. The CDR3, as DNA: TGTGCCAGCAGTTACGCGACGGGACAGGGAATAGACTGGCAGCCCCAGCATTTT.

The CDR3 loop is CASSPNFMSGTGGRYEQYF. CDR3 coding DNA: TGTGCCAGCTCACCAAACTTCATGTCCGGGACAGGGGGCCGTTACGAGCAGTACTTC. The V call is TRBV18, the J call TRBJ2-7, with 12 nucleotides matching TRBD1. Germline lookup yields CDR1 KGHSH and CDR2 LQKENI. The CDR3 runs 19 residues. V lost 2 bases, J lost 4 bases, and 15 bases stayed unmatched.

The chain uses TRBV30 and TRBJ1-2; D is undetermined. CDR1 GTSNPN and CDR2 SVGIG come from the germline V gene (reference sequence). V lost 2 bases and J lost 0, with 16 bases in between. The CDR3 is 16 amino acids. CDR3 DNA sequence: TGTGCCTGGAGTTTTTCAGGATTATCATCTAACTATGGCTACACCTTC. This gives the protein CAWSFSGLSSNYGYTF.

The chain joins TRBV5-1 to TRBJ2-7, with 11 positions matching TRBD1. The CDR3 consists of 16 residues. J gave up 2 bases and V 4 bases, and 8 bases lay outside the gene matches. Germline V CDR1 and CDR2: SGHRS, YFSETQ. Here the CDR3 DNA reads TGCGCCAGCAGCCCAGACGGGACAGGGGGTACCTACGAGCAGTACTTC. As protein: CASSPDGTGGTYEQYF.

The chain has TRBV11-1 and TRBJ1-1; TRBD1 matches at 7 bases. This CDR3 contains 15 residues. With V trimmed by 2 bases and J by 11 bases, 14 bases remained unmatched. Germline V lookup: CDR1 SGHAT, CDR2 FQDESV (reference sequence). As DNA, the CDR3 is TGTGCCAGCAGCTTACGGGGACAGCAAGCGTGGCGGGCTTTCTTT. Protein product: CASSLRGQQAWRAFF.

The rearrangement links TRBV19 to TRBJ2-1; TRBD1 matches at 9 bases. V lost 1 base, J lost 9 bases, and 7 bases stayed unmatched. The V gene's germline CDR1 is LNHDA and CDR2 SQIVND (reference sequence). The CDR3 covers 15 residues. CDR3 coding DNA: TGTGCCAGTAGTATAGTCCCGGGACAGGGCTTTGAGCAGTTCTTC. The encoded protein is CASSIVPGQGFEQFF.